A single sample gave rise to the 12 T cell receptor beta chains below, sequenced in a study of PD-1 blockade in classical Hodgkin lymphoma. Measured with immunoSEQ multiplex PCR; TCRdb has only the in-frame clones, and not every one. The sample lists 100,000 to 120,000 clones; 70% to 90% were seen once. Following autologous stem cell transplantation, relapse occurred in every patient, and exposure to brentuximab vedotin varied. This specimen was peripheral blood mononuclear cells (PBMCs), taken before the second cycle of nivolumab. All receptors come from a human donor with classical Hodgkin lymphoma.

The CDR3, as DNA: TGTGCCAGCAGCTTCGGCTCAGGGACCTACGAGCAGTACTTC. Protein: CASSFGSGTYEQYF. The chain has TRBV5-6 and TRBJ2-7; the D gene is possibly TRBD1 (5 bases). Trimming left V 2 bases short and J 2 bases short, with 11 bases between. Germline loops: CDR1 SGHDT, CDR2 YYEEEE. There are 14 residues in the CDR3.

The V and J genes are TRBV6-1 and TRBJ1-2; D ambiguous. Trimming removed 1 base from V and 4 bases from J, with 13 bases in between. The CDR3 spans 15 residues. The germline V gene has CDR1 MNHNS and CDR2 SASEGT. Here the CDR3 reads CASSEVWDLGYGYTF. In DNA, the CDR3 is TGTGCCAGCAGTGAAGTCTGGGATTTGGGCTATGGCTACACCTTC.

J is TRBJ2-7 and V is TRBV5-1; D is perhaps TRBD1 (6 bases). Trimming took off 3 bases at V and 4 bases at J, with 14 bases between the two ends. This CDR3 contains 14 residues. Germline loops: CDR1 SGHRS, CDR2 YFSETQ. The CDR3 bases are TGCGCCAGCAGCTGGGACAACCCTATGTACGAGCAGTACTTC. Translating gives CASSWDNPMYEQYF.

The chain couples TRBV7-9 to TRBJ1-2; 9 bases are a match to TRBD1. Trimming took 5 bases from V and 8 from J; bases not matched to a gene: 6. CDR3 size: 13 residues. CDR1 is SEHNR, CDR2 FQNEAQ, per germline (reference sequence). DNA of the CDR3: TGTGCCAGCAGCGTCCGGGACAGGGAAGGCTACACCTTC. Amino acid sequence: CASSVRDREGYTF.

This chain connects TRBV7-9 to TRBJ2-1, with D unclear. Trimming cost V 5 bases and J 0 bases, with 11 bases left between them. The germline V gene has CDR1 SEHNR and CDR2 FQNEAQ (reference sequence). CDR3 size: 15 residues. CDR3 DNA sequence: TGTGCCAGCAGCCCCGGACGGAGCTCCTACAATGAGCAGTTCTTC. This sequence encodes CASSPGRSSYNEQFF.

The chain is built from TRBV5-1 and TRBJ2-7; a possible D gene is TRBD1 (6 bases). The germline V gene has CDR1 SGHRS and CDR2 YFSETQ. Trimming took 4 bases from V and 4 from J, leaving 27 bases between them. The CDR3 runs to 18 residues. CDR3 DNA: TGCGCCAGCAGCAACCCTCGCACGGCACAGCAGAGGGGGTACGAGCAGTACTTC. Translation gives CASSNPRTAQQRGYEQYF. Looking up the rest from reference TRBV5-1 and TRBJ2-7 gives the full variable domain: KAGVTQTPRYLIKTRGQQVTLSCSPISGHRSVSWYQQTPGQGLQFLFEYFSETQRNKGNFPGRFSGRQFSNSRSEMNVSTLELGDSALYLCASSNPRTAQQRGYEQYFGPGTRLTVT.

The chain recombines TRBV28 with TRBJ2-1; D is unresolved. From germline, CDR1 is MDHEN and CDR2 SYDVKM. The CDR3 is made up of 17 amino acids. Deletions cut 6 bases from V and 0 bases from J, with 18 bases between. CDR3 bases: TGTGCCAGCAGCCCCCGGTTGGGCTTCCTCTCCTACAATGAGCAGTTCTTC. Protein product: CASSPRLGFLSYNEQFF. Full variable domain (remainder filled in from reference TRBV28 and TRBJ2-1): DVKVTQSSRYLVKRTGEKVFLECVQDMDHENMFWYRQDPGLGLRLIYFSYDVKMKEKGDIPEGYSVSREKKERFSLILESASTNQTSMYLCASSPRLGFLSYNEQFFGPGTRLTVL.

To note about this clone: One end of the junction fails to match germline, which may point to a read error. The rearrangement links TRBV7-2 to TRBJ1-2; D not certain. CDR3 length equals 10 residues. The germline V gene has CDR1 SGHTA and CDR2 FQGNSA. Here the CDR3 reads CASSLGSQIF. The CDR3 DNA reads TGTGCCAGCAGCTTAGGTTCCCAGATCTTC.

The chain carries TRBV19 and TRBJ1-1; TRBD1 matches at 8 bases. Germline CDR1 and CDR2: LNHDA and SQIVND (reference sequence). The CDR3 covers 15 residues. V was pared by 1 base and J by 5 bases, with 6 bases of the junction left unmatched. CDR3 DNA sequence: TGTGCCAGTAGTATAGGGCGGACAGGGTATACTGAAGCTTTCTTT. This sequence encodes CASSIGRTGYTEAFF.

The rearrangement joins TRBV11-2 to TRBJ2-3, with 12 bases lining up with TRBD2. Germline V CDR1 and CDR2: SGHAT, FQNNGV. This CDR3 has 14 amino acids. With V trimmed by 4 bases and J by 9 bases, 5 bases remained unmatched. The CDR3 is CASSSSGGGQTQYF. In DNA, the CDR3 is TGTGCCAGCAGCTCTAGCGGGGGGGGGCAGACGCAGTATTTT. Full variable domain (remainder filled in from reference TRBV11-2 and TRBJ2-3): EAGVAQSPRYKIIEKRQSVAFWCNPISGHATLYWYQQILGQGPKLLIQFQNNGVVDDSQLPKDRFSAERLKGVDSTLKIQPAKLEDSAVYLCASSSSGGGQTQYFGPGTRLTVL.

The chain uses TRBV18 and TRBJ1-5, with D uncertain. This CDR3 is 12 amino acids long. Germline lookup yields CDR1 KGHSH and CDR2 LQKENI. The V gene lost 3 bases and the J gene lost 3 bases, with 3 bases spanning the gap. This CDR3 is CASSPDNQPQHF. The CDR3, as DNA: TGTGCCAGCTCACCCGACAATCAGCCCCAGCATTTT. Drawing the rest from reference TRBV18 and TRBJ1-5, the complete variable domain is NAGVMQNPRHLVRRRGQEARLRCSPMKGHSHVYWYRQLPEEGLKFMVYLQKENIIDESGMPKERFSAEFPKEGPSILRIQQVVRGDSAAYFCASSPDNQPQHFGDGTRLSIL.

The chain couples TRBV27 to TRBJ1-1; D is unclear. Trimming removed 4 bases at V and 0 bases at J, with 12 bases between. The CDR3 is 15 amino acids. Per the germline V gene, CDR1 is MNHEY and CDR2 is SMNVEV (reference sequence). The CDR3 nucleotides are TGTGCCAGCAGTTACCGGCAGCCCATGAACACTGAAGCTTTCTTT. This gives the protein CASSYRQPMNTEAFF.